This TCR beta chain was captured by sequencing in a study of preoperative IRX-2 immunotherapy in early breast cancer. Germline-derived CDR1 and CDR2 are SGDLS and YYNGEE. The CDR3 totals 14 residues. As for treatment: preoperative locoregional IRX-2 cytokine immunotherapy. Samples came from a phase Ib trial of preoperative locoregional IRX-2 cytokine immunotherapy. The protocol was immunoSEQ multiplex PCR, while the TCRdb copy is restricted to in-frame clones and leaves out a portion. The sample includes 24,000 or so clones, 85% to 90% of them seen just once. Concerning this clone itself: One end of the junction fails to match germline, which may point to a read error.

The chain links TRBV9 to TRBJ2-1, with D maybe TRBD2 (6 bases). The starting material was tumor tissue, obtained after IRX-2 immunotherapy. The sequence derives from a human donor with breast cancer. The CDR3 reads CASSTRDSHNEQFF. The CDR3 DNA is TGTGCCAGCTCCACCCGGGACTCCCACAATGAGCAGTTCTTC.